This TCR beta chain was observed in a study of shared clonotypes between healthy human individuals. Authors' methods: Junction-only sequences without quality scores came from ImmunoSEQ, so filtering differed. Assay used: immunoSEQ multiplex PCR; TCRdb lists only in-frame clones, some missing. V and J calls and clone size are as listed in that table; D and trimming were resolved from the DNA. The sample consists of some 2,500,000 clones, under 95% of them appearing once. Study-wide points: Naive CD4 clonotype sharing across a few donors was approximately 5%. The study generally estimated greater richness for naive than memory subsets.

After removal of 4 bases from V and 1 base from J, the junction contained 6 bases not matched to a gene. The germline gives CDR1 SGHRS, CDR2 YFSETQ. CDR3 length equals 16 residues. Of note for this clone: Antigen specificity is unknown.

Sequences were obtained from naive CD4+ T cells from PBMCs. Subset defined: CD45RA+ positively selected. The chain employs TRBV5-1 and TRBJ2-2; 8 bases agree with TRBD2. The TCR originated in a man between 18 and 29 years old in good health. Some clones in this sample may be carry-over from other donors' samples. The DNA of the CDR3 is TGCGCCAGCAGCCCCTCGGGAGGGGGGAACACCGGGGAGCTGTTTTTT. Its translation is CASSPSGGGNTGELFF. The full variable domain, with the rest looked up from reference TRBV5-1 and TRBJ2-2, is KAGVTQTPRYLIKTRGQQVTLSCSPISGHRSVSWYQQTPGQGLQFLFEYFSETQRNKGNFPGRFSGRQFSNSRSEMNVSTLELGDSALYLCASSPSGGGNTGELFFGEGSRLTVL.